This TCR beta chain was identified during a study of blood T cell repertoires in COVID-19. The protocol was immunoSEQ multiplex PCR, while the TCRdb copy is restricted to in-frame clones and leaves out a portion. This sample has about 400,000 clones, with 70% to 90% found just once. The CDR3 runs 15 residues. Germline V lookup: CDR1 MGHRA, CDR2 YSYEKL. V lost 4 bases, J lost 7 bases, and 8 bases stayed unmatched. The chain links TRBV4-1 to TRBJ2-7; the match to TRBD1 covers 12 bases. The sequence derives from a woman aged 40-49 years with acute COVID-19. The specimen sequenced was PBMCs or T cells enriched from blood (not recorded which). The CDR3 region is CASSRIGTGGEEQYF. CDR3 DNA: TGCGCCAGCAGCCGGATCGGGACAGGGGGCGAGGAGCAGTACTTC.